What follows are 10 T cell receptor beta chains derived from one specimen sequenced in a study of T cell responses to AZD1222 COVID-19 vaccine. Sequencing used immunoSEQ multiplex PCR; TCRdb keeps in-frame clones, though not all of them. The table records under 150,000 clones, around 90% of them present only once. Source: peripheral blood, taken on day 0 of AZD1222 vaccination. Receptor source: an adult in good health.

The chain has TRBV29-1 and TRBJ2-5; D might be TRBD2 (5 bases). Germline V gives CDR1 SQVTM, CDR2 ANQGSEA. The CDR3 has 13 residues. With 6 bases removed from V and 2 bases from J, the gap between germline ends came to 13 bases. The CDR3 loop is CSVYQSGQETQYF. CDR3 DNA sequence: TGCAGCGTCTACCAGAGCGGTCAAGAGACCCAGTACTTC.

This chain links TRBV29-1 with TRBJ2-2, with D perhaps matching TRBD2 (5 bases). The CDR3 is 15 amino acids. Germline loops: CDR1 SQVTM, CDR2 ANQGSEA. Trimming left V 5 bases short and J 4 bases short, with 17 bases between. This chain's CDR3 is CSVKTARAGTGELFF. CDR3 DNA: TGCAGCGTTAAAACAGCGAGGGCGGGCACCGGGGAGCTGTTTTTT.

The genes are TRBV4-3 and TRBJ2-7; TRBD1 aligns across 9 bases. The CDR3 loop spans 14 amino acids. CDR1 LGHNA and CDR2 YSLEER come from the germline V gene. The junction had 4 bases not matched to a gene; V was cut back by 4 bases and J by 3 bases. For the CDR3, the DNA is TGCGCCAGCAGCCCGGGACAGGGAAACTACGAGCAGTACTTC. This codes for CASSPGQGNYEQYF.

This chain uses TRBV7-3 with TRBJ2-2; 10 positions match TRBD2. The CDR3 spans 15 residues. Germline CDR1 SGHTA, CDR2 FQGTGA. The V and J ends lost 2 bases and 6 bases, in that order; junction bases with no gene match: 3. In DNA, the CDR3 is TGTGCCAGCAGCTTAGGTCTAGCGGGAGCCGGGGAGCTGTTTTTT. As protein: CASSLGLAGAGELFF.

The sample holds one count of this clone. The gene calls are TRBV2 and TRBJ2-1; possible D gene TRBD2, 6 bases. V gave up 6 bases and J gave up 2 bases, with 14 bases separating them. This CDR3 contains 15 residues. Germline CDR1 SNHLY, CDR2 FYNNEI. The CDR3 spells CASSPGTGAYNEQFF. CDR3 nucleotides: TGTGCCAGCAGCCCCGGGACGGGGGCCTACAATGAGCAGTTCTTC.

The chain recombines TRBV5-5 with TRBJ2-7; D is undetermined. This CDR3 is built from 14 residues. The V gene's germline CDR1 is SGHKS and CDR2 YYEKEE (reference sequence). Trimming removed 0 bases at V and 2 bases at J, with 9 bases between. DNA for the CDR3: TGTGCCAGCAGCTTGGATATAGATACCTACGAGCAGTACTTC. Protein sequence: CASSLDIDTYEQYF.

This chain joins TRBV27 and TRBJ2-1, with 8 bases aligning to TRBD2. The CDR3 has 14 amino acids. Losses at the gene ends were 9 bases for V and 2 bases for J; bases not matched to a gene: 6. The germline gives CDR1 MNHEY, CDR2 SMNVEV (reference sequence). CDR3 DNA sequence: TGTGCCAGTTGGACGGGACTAGCCTACAATGAGCAGTTCTTC. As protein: CASWTGLAYNEQFF.

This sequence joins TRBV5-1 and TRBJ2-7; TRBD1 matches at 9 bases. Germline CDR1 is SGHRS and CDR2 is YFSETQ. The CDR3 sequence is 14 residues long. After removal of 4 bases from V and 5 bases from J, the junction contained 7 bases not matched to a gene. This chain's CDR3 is CASSGGQGIDEQYF. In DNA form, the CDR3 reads TGCGCCAGCAGCGGGGGACAGGGCATCGACGAGCAGTACTTC.

CDR3 sequence reads: CASSVGTGEMGGYTF. As DNA, the CDR3 is TGTGCCAGCAGCGTAGGGACAGGGGAAATGGGTGGCTACACCTTC. The chain couples TRBV9 to TRBJ1-2; TRBD1 aligns across 9 bases. This CDR3 comprises 15 residues. Germline V CDR1 and CDR2: SGDLS, YYNGEE. V dropped 0 bases and J dropped 7; count of bases not matched to a gene: 7.

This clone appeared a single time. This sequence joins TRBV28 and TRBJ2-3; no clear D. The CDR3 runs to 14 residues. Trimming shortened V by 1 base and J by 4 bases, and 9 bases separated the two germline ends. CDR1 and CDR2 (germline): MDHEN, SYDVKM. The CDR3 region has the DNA TGTGCCAGCAGTTTATTTAGCCCCCCAGATACGCAGTATTTT. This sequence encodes CASSLFSPPDTQYF.